These 24 T cell receptor beta chains were sequenced from one sample in a study of blood T cell repertoires in COVID-19. Libraries were prepared by immunoSEQ multiplex PCR; TCRdb keeps only in-frame clonotypes and omits some of them. This table has some 150,000 clones, around 87% appearing once. The sample consisted of peripheral blood. The receptors shown here come from a middle-aged woman with acute or convalescent COVID-19.

As DNA, the CDR3 is TGTGCCAGCAGTTACTCCGGGGAGACCCAGTACTTC. Translated: CASSYSGETQYF. The chain has TRBV6-5 and TRBJ2-5; no reliable D call. V was clipped by 0 bases and J by 5 bases, with 4 bases between them. This CDR3 region has 12 residues. Germline CDR1 MNHEY, CDR2 SVGAGI.

J is TRBJ2-2 and V is TRBV7-2; D perhaps matches TRBD2 (6 bases). Trimming cost V 2 bases and J 2 bases, with 9 bases left between them. Germline CDR1 and CDR2: SGHTA and FQGNSA. The CDR3 spans 15 residues. CDR3 sequence reads: CASSLLRGNTGELFF. CDR3 DNA: TGTGCCAGCAGCTTACTGCGGGGAAACACCGGGGAGCTGTTTTTT.

The rearrangement joins TRBV28 to TRBJ1-1; D gene unclear. Trimming cost V 3 bases and J 5 bases, with 16 bases left between them. From germline, CDR1 is MDHEN and CDR2 SYDVKM. CDR3 size: 15 residues. The CDR3 loop is CASSLSSRGGTEAFF. The DNA of the CDR3 is TGTGCCAGCAGTTTGAGCAGCCGAGGCGGGACTGAAGCTTTCTTT. Combining the CDR3 with reference TRBV28 and TRBJ1-1 gives the whole variable domain DVKVTQSSRYLVKRTGEKVFLECVQDMDHENMFWYRQDPGLGLRLIYFSYDVKMKEKGDIPEGYSVSREKKERFSLILESASTNQTSMYLCASSLSSRGGTEAFFGQGTRLTVV.

The chain joins TRBV7-9 to TRBJ1-5, with D perhaps TRBD1 (6 bases). V shed 5 bases and J shed 0 bases, with 11 bases lying between them. The CDR3 runs 15 residues. Germline CDR1 SEHNR, CDR2 FQNEAQ (reference sequence). Written as DNA, the CDR3 is TGTGCCAGCAGCCAAGGACAGAGTAGCAATCAGCCCCAGCATTTT. Translation gives CASSQGQSSNQPQHF.

This clone occurred once. J is TRBJ2-2 and V is TRBV19, with a tentative D call TRBD2 (5 bases). Trimming removed 7 bases at V and 9 bases at J, with 12 bases between. Per germline, CDR1 LNHDA and CDR2 SQIVND (reference sequence). This CDR3 spans 12 amino acids. The CDR3 reads CASTIASRELFF. The CDR3 bases are TGTGCCAGTACCATAGCGAGCCGGGAGCTGTTTTTT.

In this sample, this clone turned up once. This chain links TRBV10-1 with TRBJ2-3; D is unresolved. Germline lookup yields CDR1 WNHNN and CDR2 SYGVQD (reference sequence). V lost 0 bases and J lost 1, with 8 bases in between. This CDR3 contains 15 residues. CDR3 sequence reads: CASSESTVRTDTQYF. The CDR3, as DNA: TGCGCCAGCAGTGAGTCCACAGTTCGCACAGATACGCAGTATTTT.

This clone came up once. The chain couples TRBV20-1 to TRBJ1-1; a weak D match, TRBD1 (5 bases). V gave up 5 bases and J gave up 4 bases, with 8 bases separating them. The germline gives CDR1 DFQATT, CDR2 SNEGSKA (reference sequence). This CDR3 region has 11 residues. CDR3 residues: CSALRVTEAFF. CDR3 DNA: TGCAGTGCTCTCAGGGTCACTGAAGCTTTCTTT.

This chain connects TRBV5-3 to TRBJ2-7; no reliable D call. TRBV5-3 is labeled an ORF, and its function is uncertain. This CDR3 is 15 amino acids long. V gave up 3 bases and J gave up 2 bases, with 15 bases separating them. CDR3 residues: CARSSAERVAYEQYF. DNA of the CDR3: TGTGCCAGAAGCTCCGCAGAGCGAGTCGCCTACGAGCAGTACTTC.

This sequence joins TRBV5-4 and TRBJ1-2, with TRBD1 matching over 11 bases. V dropped 0 bases and J dropped 1; count of bases not matched to a gene: 5. From germline, CDR1 is SGHNT and CDR2 YYREEE (reference sequence). The CDR3 sequence is 17 residues long. In DNA form, the CDR3 reads TGTGCCAGCAGCTTGGGAGGACAGGGGGCAGTTAACTATGGCTACACCTTC. Translation: CASSLGGQGAVNYGYTF.

This chain connects TRBV19 to TRBJ1-1; tentative D call: TRBD1 (5 bases). The CDR3 sequence is 14 residues long. Trimming removed 5 bases at V and 5 bases at J, with 15 bases between. The germline gives CDR1 LNHDA, CDR2 SQIVND (reference sequence). CDR3 sequence (DNA): TGTGCCAGTAGTCCACAGACAGTTACGACTGAAGCTTTCTTT. Its translation: CASSPQTVTTEAFF.

The chain links TRBV24-1 to TRBJ1-4; D might be TRBD1 (5 bases). CDR1 is KGHDR, CDR2 SFDVKD, per germline. There are 15 residues in the CDR3. Trimming removed 4 bases from V and 4 bases from J, with 12 bases in between. The CDR3 here is CATSDLGGSNEKLFF. In nucleotides, the CDR3 is TGTGCCACCAGTGACCTCGGGGGGAGTAATGAAAAACTGTTTTTT.

The chain combines TRBV7-3 with TRBJ2-7; 8 bases are shared with TRBD1. CDR3 length equals 13 residues. The J segment lost 5 bases and the V segment lost 5 bases, leaving 5 bases of the junction unmatched. Germline-derived CDR1 and CDR2 are SGHTA and FQGTGA. CDR3 residues: CASSKDRADEQYF. CDR3 DNA: TGTGCCAGCAGCAAGGACAGGGCCGACGAGCAGTACTTC.

The chain carries TRBV6-2 or TRBV6-3 and TRBJ1-5; 9 nucleotides align to TRBD1. This CDR3 region has 16 residues. CDR1 and CDR2 from the germline V gene are MNHEY and SVGEGT. Unmatched junction bases numbered 4, after V lost 0 bases and J lost 4 bases. The CDR3 DNA reads TGTGCCAGCAGTTACTCGACAGGGGGTTTAAATCAGCCCCAGCATTTT. Translation gives CASSYSTGGLNQPQHF.

The gene calls are TRBV2 and TRBJ2-5; 7 positions match TRBD1. The CDR3 has 14 residues. Trimming removed 10 bases from V and 5 bases from J; junction bases left unmatched: 13. CDR1 SNHLY and CDR2 FYNNEI come from the germline V gene. CDR3: CAKRADRTSETQYF. Written as DNA, the CDR3 is TGTGCCAAAAGGGCGGACAGGACGAGCGAGACCCAGTACTTC.

This clone appeared a few times. The chain employs TRBV27 and TRBJ2-7; perhaps TRBD1 as D (6 bases). Per germline, CDR1 MNHEY and CDR2 SMNVEV (reference sequence). V lost 5 bases and J lost 2, with 13 bases in between. The length of the CDR3 is 14 residues. The DNA of the CDR3 is TGTGCCAGCAGTCGTCAGGGGTCCACCTACGAGCAGTACTTC. Its translation is CASSRQGSTYEQYF.

The chain couples TRBV6-6 to TRBJ2-3, with 7 nucleotides matching TRBD1. With 5 bases clipped from V and 5 bases from J, the junction kept 13 bases outside the gene matches. Looked up from germline, CDR1 is MNHNY and CDR2 is SVGAGI (reference sequence). This CDR3 is built from 16 residues. CDR3 region: CASSTPQTGSKDTQYF. The DNA of the CDR3 is TGTGCCAGCAGTACCCCTCAGACAGGGTCTAAAGATACGCAGTATTTT.

V and J are TRBV5-6 and TRBJ2-1, with 7 positions matching TRBD2. This CDR3 region has 17 residues. CDR1 and CDR2 from the germline V gene are SGHDT and YYEEEE. With 0 bases clipped from V and 7 bases from J, the junction kept 13 bases outside the gene matches. The CDR3 is CASSLGAGVRVRNEQFF. CDR3 sequence (DNA): TGTGCCAGCAGCTTGGGGGCGGGGGTTCGAGTAAGGAATGAGCAGTTCTTC.

V is TRBV15 and J is TRBJ1-4; perhaps TRBD1 as D (6 bases). Germline assignment: CDR1 LNHNV and CDR2 YYDKDF (reference sequence). There are 16 residues in the CDR3. V lost 1 base, J lost 8 bases, and 17 bases lay in between. CDR3 amino acids: CATSRGLDSLGEKLFF. DNA for the CDR3: TGTGCCACCAGCAGAGGATTGGACAGTCTTGGAGAAAAACTGTTTTTT.

This clone was counted between two and nine times. The chain is built from TRBV5-1 and TRBJ1-1; D unclear. The V end lost 4 bases, the J end lost 2 bases, and 9 bases lay between the germline ends. The CDR3 totals 13 residues. Germline CDR1 SGHRS, CDR2 YFSETQ. This CDR3 is CASSAQENTEAFF. As DNA, the CDR3 is TGCGCCAGCAGCGCACAAGAAAACACTGAAGCTTTCTTT.

The rearrangement joins TRBV10-3 to TRBJ2-1, with 8 nucleotides matching TRBD1. V trimming: 6 bases; J trimming: 8 bases; junction bases outside the gene matches: 9. This CDR3 has 14 amino acids. The germline V gene has CDR1 ENHRY and CDR2 SYGVKD. The CDR3 is CAIRKTGVGDEQFF. CDR3 bases: TGTGCCATCAGGAAGACAGGGGTGGGTGATGAGCAGTTCTTC.

V is TRBV6-5 and J is TRBJ2-7, with D possibly TRBD2 on 6 matching bases. Germline CDR1 is MNHEY and CDR2 is SVGAGI. The V end lost 2 bases, the J end lost 2 bases, and 10 bases lay between the germline ends. CDR3 size: 14 residues. The CDR3 nucleotides are TGTGCCAGCAGTTACGACGGACTAACCTACGAGCAGTACTTC. Translated: CASSYDGLTYEQYF.

The rearrangement uses TRBV5-4 and TRBJ1-1; D perhaps matches TRBD1 (5 bases). Germline assignment: CDR1 SGHNT and CDR2 YYREEE (reference sequence). The CDR3 sequence is 14 residues long. V lost 1 base and J lost 5, with 12 bases in between. The CDR3 protein is CASSLIEGATEAFF. CDR3 bases: TGTGCCAGCAGCTTGATCGAAGGGGCGACTGAAGCTTTCTTT.

The count of this clone is one. V gene TRBV27 combines with J gene TRBJ2-1; D might be TRBD2 (5 bases). V was pared by 2 bases and J by 4 bases, with 9 bases between. In germline, CDR1 is MNHEY, CDR2 SMNVEV (reference sequence). There are 14 residues in the CDR3. The CDR3 DNA follows: TGTGCCAGCAGTTTAAGGCCGGGGTACAATGAGCAGTTCTTC. This sequence encodes CASSLRPGYNEQFF.

The table lists this clone with a count of one. V and J are TRBV19 and TRBJ2-3, with 7 bases that match TRBD2. Germline loops: CDR1 LNHDA, CDR2 SQIVND (reference sequence). This CDR3 has 15 residues. J lost 2 bases, V lost 5 bases, and 7 bases had no gene match. The CDR3 here is CASSWTSRITDTQYF. The CDR3 nucleotides read TGTGCCAGTAGTTGGACTAGTCGAATCACAGATACGCAGTATTTT.